Sequencing of this T cell receptor beta chain was carried out in a study of OX40 agonist ivuxolimab in advanced cancers. Regarding the complete study: Ivuxolimab, which targeted the costimulatory receptor OX40 (CD134), was an agonistic, fully human IgG2 monoclonal antibody. Of the 50 or so patients in dose escalation, some 20 had hepatocellular carcinoma, around 15 had melanoma, 9 had renal cell carcinoma and 9 had head and neck cancer. The paper reports the monotherapy dose-escalation portion (N of about 50 patients) of the phase I ivuxolimab trial. The dose-escalation cohort was about 86% male with a mean age of roughly 62 years, ranging from 23 to 79. Prior anti-PD-1, anti-PD-L1 or anti-CTLA-4 therapy was permitted, and checkpoint inhibitors had been received by roughly 42% of dose-escalation patients. The point of sequencing TCRbeta in the periphery was to test whether ivuxolimab changed TCR sequence diversity and drove clonal T-cell expansion. Partial responses occurred in three dose-escalation patients, of whom one had hepatocellular carcinoma and two had cutaneous melanoma. Intravenous ivuxolimab was administered to patients every 2 weeks at six dose levels: 0.01, 0.1, 0.3, 1.5, 3 and 10 mg/kg. General conclusions and limits of the study: Low levels of normalized T-cell clonal expansion were also seen in some patients who did not respond. At doses from 0.1 to 3.0 mg/kg, clonal expansion was seen in both CD4+ and CD8+ blood T cells between baseline and week 6. On average, CD8+ T cells showed more expanded clones than CD4+ T cells after ivuxolimab. Antigen specificity was not determined for the clonally expanded peripheral T cells. Partial responders in the 0.1-3.0 mg/kg groups had among the lowest normalized peripheral clonal expansion, especially among CD8+ T cells.

The trial excluded patients who had a history of autoimmune disease or who were on systemic immunosuppression. Peripheral blood for TCR sequencing was collected from all dose cohorts at baseline, on cycle 4 day 1, and on cycle 7 day 1. Samples were obtained from an open-label, multicenter, first-in-human phase I dose-escalation trial of ivuxolimab. Adults with locally advanced or metastatic melanoma, renal cell, hepatocellular, or head and neck squamous cell carcinoma were enrolled in the trial. Before TCR sequencing, CD4+ T cells and CD8+ T cells were sorted from peripheral blood as separate populations. Worth noting for this clone: Its antigen remains unidentified. Base qualities are not at hand, and no much larger clone is one base apart.

Genomic DNA was extracted from sorted cells for sequencing of the TCRbeta CDR3 region. TCRbeta CDR3 regions were sequenced using the immunoSEQ Assay. In its TCRdb copy, this immuneACCESS table keeps in-frame sequences only and misses some clones. Where compared with another copy, unresolved V genes explain less than half of these, and the others have no known cause. A total of roughly 80,000 clones appear in this sample, about 86% of them only once. The ten largest clones add up to approximately 1.9% of the sample. In the germline V gene, CDR1 corresponds to MGHRA and CDR2 to YSYEKL. The CDR3 measures 15 amino acids from cysteine to phenylalanine. Just CDR3 DNA is preserved here, 45 bases in frame from base 1. The V and J ends are trimmed by 1 base and 1 base, leaving 10 bases between them.

The receptor chain draws on TRBV4-1 and TRBJ2-5; no confident D gene assignment can be made. The clonotype originates from an adult with an advanced solid tumor such as melanoma, head and neck, liver or kidney cancer. Here the sequenced sample was CD4+ or CD8+ T cells sorted from blood, taken in a trial of the OX40 agonist ivuxolimab. The nucleotides read TGCGCCAGCAGCCAAGGACCAACGACCCAAGAGACCCAGTACTTC. This translates into CASSQGPTTQETQYF.